The 8 T cell receptor beta chains listed next were all sequenced from one sample in a study of CD4 T cell repertoires in COVID-19. TCRdb's table, derived via immunoSEQ multiplex PCR, lists solely in-frame clones and lacks some. This table holds over 75,000 clones, 80% to 90% found once. Sequencing was performed on CD4+ T cells from peripheral blood, taken after recovery from COVID-19. The receptors stem from a human donor who had COVID-19.

This clone occurred once. V usage is TRBV3-1 (or the pseudogene TRBV3-2) and J usage is TRBJ2-1, with D tentatively TRBD1 or TRBD2 (5 bases each). CDR3 length: 16 residues. V lost 4 bases and J lost 3, with 16 bases in between. The germline gives CDR1 LGHDT, CDR2 YNNKEL (reference sequence). In DNA, the CDR3 is TGTGCCAGCAGCCGGGACCGGGATCCACTCTACAATGAGCAGTTCTTC. Its protein is CASSRDRDPLYNEQFF.

This sequence joins TRBV3-1 (or the pseudogene TRBV3-2) and TRBJ2-5; maybe TRBD1 (7 bases). Germline CDR1 LGHDT, CDR2 YNNKEL (reference sequence). The ends were cut back, 4 bases at V and 0 bases at J, with 12 bases in the middle. This CDR3 has 15 amino acids. CDR3 bases: TGTGCCAGCAGCCTCCGGGGGACAGACCAAGAGACCCAGTACTTC. This sequence encodes CASSLRGTDQETQYF.

The sample holds a few counts of this clone. J is TRBJ2-7 and V is TRBV5-8, with TRBD1 matching over 8 bases. The V and J ends lost 4 bases and 0 bases, in that order; junction bases with no gene match: 6. Germline loops: CDR1 SGHTS, CDR2 YDEGEE. CDR3 length: 15 residues. In nucleotides, the CDR3 is TGTGCCAGCAGCCCCAGACAGGGGTCCTCCTACGAGCAGTACTTC. It encodes CASSPRQGSSYEQYF.

This clone was seen once. The V and J genes are TRBV5-1 and TRBJ2-3; 8 bases align to TRBD1. The germline CDR1 and CDR2 sequences are SGHRS and YFSETQ. The CDR3 is made up of 15 amino acids. The ends lost 5 bases at V and 2 bases at J; junction bases unmatched: 7. The CDR3 nucleotides read TGCGCCAGCAGTTCACAGGGGGGTACCACAGATACGCAGTATTTT. This codes for CASSSQGGTTDTQYF.

In its sample, this clone was seen a few times. The J gene is TRBJ1-5, the V gene TRBV6-5, with a possible D match to TRBD1 (6 bases). V was pared by 4 bases and J by 1 base, with 11 bases between. Germline lookup yields CDR1 MNHEY and CDR2 SVGAGI. This CDR3 region has 15 residues. DNA of the CDR3: TGTGCCAGCAGTTCGGAGGGGGGAAGCAATCAGCCCCAGCATTTT. Translation: CASSSEGGSNQPQHF.

The chain combines TRBV7-7 with TRBJ2-1, with a tentative D call TRBD2 (5 bases). The CDR3 totals 14 residues. Germline values: CDR1 SSHAT, CDR2 FNYEAQ (reference sequence). Trimming took 5 bases from V and 6 from J, leaving 14 bases between them. CDR3 sequence reads: CASSPRGPGNEQFF. For the CDR3, the DNA is TGTGCCAGCAGCCCCCGCGGGCCGGGCAATGAGCAGTTCTTC.

This clone has a handful of counts. The chain employs TRBV29-1 and TRBJ1-3, with D hard to call. Germline V gives CDR1 SQVTM, CDR2 ANQGSEA. V lost 8 bases to trimming and J lost 9 bases, with 14 bases between them. The CDR3 extends over 11 amino acids. The CDR3 nucleotides are TGCAGCTCCGCAGTCGGGAGCACCATATATTTT. It translates to CSSAVGSTIYF.

As DNA, the CDR3 is TGCGCCAGCAGCTTGTCTCCGGCTGAGCAGTACTTC. This translates into CASSLSPAEQYF. The V gene is TRBV5-1, the J gene TRBJ2-7, with no clear D. The V gene lost 1 base and the J gene lost 7 bases, with 9 bases spanning the gap. Germline V gene lookup returns CDR1 SGHRS and CDR2 YFSETQ. This CDR3 contains 12 residues.